Following are 30 T cell receptor beta chains from one sample sequenced in a study of T cells in Graves' hyperthyroidism and ophthalmopathy. RNA transcripts yielded amplified TCR beta CDR3 regions. The TCR CDR3 was amplified in a first-round RT-PCR using the HTBI primer set. TCRdb called the multiplex PCR reads again in MiXCR, with one record for every CDR3 protein. The repertoire holds some 720,000 distinct CDR3 sequences, with 15% to 20% as singletons. Sequences were obtained from blood. The receptors come from a man between 18 and 29 years old with Graves' hyperthyroidism.

This clonotype was seen repeatedly, ten times or more. V usage is TRBV15 and J usage is TRBJ2-7; no reliable D call. This CDR3 is 15 amino acids long. V shed 0 bases and J shed 1 base, with 10 bases lying between them. Germline V gives CDR1 LNHNV, CDR2 YYDKDF (reference sequence). CDR3 DNA: TGTGCCACCAGCAGAGATTACGGGTTTTCCTACGAGCAGTACTTC. Translation gives CATSRDYGFSYEQYF.

Comment on this clonotype: A read error may explain this, as a much larger clone is one base away. CDR3 in DNA: TGCGCCAGCAGCTTGGGGGCCAGCTTGAACGCTGAAGCTTTCTTT. Protein product: CASSLGASLNAEAFF. This chain connects TRBV5-1 to TRBJ1-1, with D unclear. This CDR3 region has 15 residues. Per the germline V gene, CDR1 is SGHRS and CDR2 is YFSETQ. Drawing the rest from reference TRBV5-1 and TRBJ1-1, the complete variable domain is KAGVTQTPRYLIKTRGQQVTLSCSPISGHRSVSWYQQTPGQGLQFLFEYFSETQRNKGNFPGRFSGRQFSNSRSEMNVSTLELGDSALYLCASSLGASLNAEAFFGQGTRLTVV.

This chain uses TRBV2 with TRBJ2-3; a weak D match, TRBD2 (6 bases). V was trimmed by 1 base and J by 5 bases, leaving 10 bases between them. There are 14 residues in the CDR3. From germline, CDR1 is SNHLY and CDR2 FYNNEI. In nucleotides, the CDR3 is TGTGCCAGCAGTGAAGGTTGGCGGGGAGATACGCAGTATTTT. It is translated as CASSEGWRGDTQYF.

V is TRBV20-1 and J is TRBJ2-1, with 8 positions matching TRBD2. Germline V gives CDR1 DFQATT, CDR2 SNEGSKA (reference sequence). This CDR3 region has 18 residues. Trimming removed 3 bases from V and 8 bases from J; junction bases left unmatched: 21. The CDR3 protein is CSARDGARAAGVSYEQFF. The DNA of the CDR3 is TGCAGTGCTAGGGATGGGGCCAGGGCAGCGGGAGTATCTTATGAGCAGTTCTTC.

This chain links TRBV10-3 with TRBJ1-1; 7 positions match TRBD1. CDR3 length: 13 residues. Unmatched junction bases numbered 1, after V lost 3 bases and J lost 3 bases. From germline, CDR1 is ENHRY and CDR2 SYGVKD. The CDR3 DNA reads as TGTGCCATCAGTGAAGACAGGGACACTGAAGCTTTCTTT. It is translated as CAISEDRDTEAFF.

In its sample, this clonotype was seen many times. CDR3 region: CASSVATGSYNEQFF. Here the CDR3 DNA reads TGTGCCAGCAGCGTAGCTACAGGATCCTACAATGAGCAGTTCTTC. The V call is TRBV9, the J call TRBJ2-1, with a weak D call TRBD1 (5 bases). V lost 0 bases and J 1 base, leaving 8 bases between the germline ends. Per the germline V gene, CDR1 is SGDLS and CDR2 is YYNGEE. The CDR3 is 15 residues long.

This clonotype was detected many times. This chain uses TRBV2 with TRBJ2-7; D might be TRBD1 or TRBD2, each matching 5 bases. V was clipped by 10 bases and J by 3 bases, with 16 bases between them. The CDR3 consists of 13 residues. Germline lookup yields CDR1 SNHLY and CDR2 FYNNEI. The CDR3 loop reads CATFRDGLYEQYF. DNA of the CDR3: TGTGCCACGTTCCGGGACGGACTCTACGAGCAGTACTTC.

This clonotype was recorded at least ten times. The V and J genes are TRBV20-1 and TRBJ2-7, with 12 nucleotides matching TRBD1. The germline V gene has CDR1 DFQATT and CDR2 SNEGSKA (reference sequence). The CDR3 runs to 13 residues. Trimming at V came to 4 bases and at J to 4 bases, leaving 2 bases not matched to a gene. CDR3 in amino acids: CSATGQGAYEQYF. The CDR3 bases are TGCAGTGCTACGGGACAGGGGGCTTACGAGCAGTACTTC.

For this clonotype: A much bigger clone sits one base away, suggesting this may be a read error. The chain has TRBV2 and TRBJ1-5; TRBD1 aligns across 8 bases. V was clipped by 1 base and J by 9 bases; unmatched bases: 5. The CDR3 loop spans 14 amino acids. Germline-derived CDR1 and CDR2 are SNHLY and FYNNEI. CDR3 coding DNA: TGTGCCAGCAGTGAAGGGACAGGGTACCGGCCCCAGCATTTT. This codes for CASSEGTGYRPQHF.

This clonotype was detected a few times. One end of the junction varies from germline; a read error may be responsible. CDR3 bases: TGTGCCAGCAGCCGGAGACAGGGGGCGGTCACCGGGGAGCTGTTTTTT. Its protein product is CASSRRQGAVTGELFF. The gene calls are TRBV5-1 and TRBJ2-2, with 10 bases lining up with TRBD1. Germline V gene data show CDR1 as SGHRS and CDR2 as YFSETQ. The length of the CDR3 is 16 residues.

This clonotype was seen repeatedly, ten times or more. This chain uses TRBV6-1 with TRBJ2-1, with 9 bases identical to TRBD2. The germline V gene has CDR1 MNHNS and CDR2 SASEGT. The CDR3 runs to 18 residues. The CDR3 DNA sequence: TGTGCAGAGGGAGGGGGACTAGCACCCGAAGGGGCTGACAATGAGCAGTTCTTC. Protein product: CAEGGGLAPEGADNEQFF.

J is TRBJ2-2 and V is TRBV7-2; TRBD2 matches at 15 bases. Looked up from germline, CDR1 is SGHTA and CDR2 is FQGNSA. J lost 6 bases, V lost 4 bases, and 3 bases had no gene match. CDR3 length: 16 amino acids. Here the CDR3 DNA reads TGTGCCAGCAGCTGGGGACTAGCGGGGGGACCCGGGGAGCTGTTTTTT. Protein: CASSWGLAGGPGELFF.

This clonotype came up a few times. The chain is built from TRBV9 and TRBJ1-2; D remains ambiguous. Germline V gene data show CDR1 as SGDLS and CDR2 as YYNGEE. Deletions cut 4 bases from V and 3 bases from J, with 16 bases between. There are 15 residues in the CDR3. CDR3 nucleotide sequence: TGTGCCAGCAGCCCTCGGGCGGGTCGGGACTATGGCTACACCTTC. Its protein product is CASSPRAGRDYGYTF.

This chain links TRBV2 with TRBJ2-7; TRBD1 matches at 11 bases. Trimming removed 4 bases from V and 6 bases from J; junction bases left unmatched: 2. There are 13 residues in the CDR3. Germline V CDR1 and CDR2: SNHLY, FYNNEI. The CDR3 region has the DNA TGTGCCAGCAGTGGGACAGGGGGCACCGAGCAGTACTTC. Its translation is CASSGTGGTEQYF. Filled out from reference TRBV2 and TRBJ2-7, the complete variable domain reads EPEVTQTPSHQVTQMGQEVILRCVPISNHLYFYWYRQILGQKVEFLVSFYNNEISEKSEIFDDQFSVERPDGSNFTLKIRSTKLEDSAMYFCASSGTGGTEQYFGPGTRLTVT.

Many counts were recorded for this clonotype. V gene TRBV18 combines with J gene TRBJ2-7; 11 bases are a match to TRBD2. CDR1 is KGHSH, CDR2 LQKENI, per germline. J was trimmed by 3 bases and V by 5 bases; bases with no gene match: 15. The CDR3 has 18 amino acids. The CDR3 region is CASSAGLAGGRGLYEQYF. In nucleotides, the CDR3 is TGTGCCAGCTCAGCTGGGCTAGCGGGAGGCCGCGGTCTCTACGAGCAGTACTTC.

The J gene is TRBJ2-5, the V gene TRBV6-1, with a possible D match to TRBD1 (5 bases). Germline CDR1 MNHNS, CDR2 SASEGT. The V and J ends lost 10 bases and 1 base respectively, with 10 bases between them. The CDR3 has 12 residues. The CDR3 region has the DNA TGTGCCACCAGACAGTCCCAAGAGACCCAGTACTTC. Amino acid sequence: CATRQSQETQYF.

The J gene is TRBJ2-3, the V gene TRBV20-1; no firm D call. Germline CDR1 and CDR2: DFQATT and SNEGSKA (reference sequence). Trimming pared 0 bases from V and 2 bases from J, leaving 9 bases between. The CDR3 consists of 14 residues. DNA of the CDR3: TGCAGTGCTAGAGATAAGGTTTACACAGATACGCAGTATTTT. Translated: CSARDKVYTDTQYF.

This clonotype was observed at least ten times. This sequence joins TRBV28 and TRBJ2-2, with D perhaps matching TRBD1 (5 bases). CDR1 is MDHEN, CDR2 SYDVKM, per germline. This CDR3 has 14 amino acids. V was pared by 6 bases and J by 2 bases, with 10 bases between. The CDR3 DNA follows: TGTGCCAGCAGCTTACAGGAAAACACCGGGGAGCTGTTTTTT. Protein product: CASSLQENTGELFF.

This clonotype was found a few times. This rearrangement joins TRBV7-2 to TRBJ2-1; TRBD1 matches 10 bases. In germline, CDR1 is SGHTA, CDR2 FQGNSA. Trimming took 9 bases from V and 8 from J; bases not matched to a gene: 7. The CDR3 covers 13 residues. The DNA for the CDR3 is TGTGCCAGACGGGACAGGGGTTCCCATGAGCAGTTCTTC. This encodes CARRDRGSHEQFF.

The sample holds a few counts of this clonotype. The J gene is TRBJ2-3, the V gene TRBV7-2; D ambiguous. The CDR3 spans 15 residues. Trimming removed 2 bases from V and 2 bases from J, with 11 bases in between. Per the germline V gene, CDR1 is SGHTA and CDR2 is FQGNSA. CDR3 residues: CASSLTGRFTDTQYF. CDR3 in DNA: TGTGCCAGCAGCTTAACCGGAAGATTCACAGATACGCAGTATTTT.

This clonotype was seen many times. This sequence joins TRBV20-1 and TRBJ2-3, with 8 bases lining up with TRBD1. This CDR3 spans 15 amino acids. From germline, CDR1 is DFQATT and CDR2 SNEGSKA (reference sequence). V lost 0 bases and J lost 2; bases outside the gene matches: 4. The chain's CDR3 is CSARDRTGPTDTQYF. CDR3 bases: TGCAGTGCTAGAGACCGGACAGGGCCCACAGATACGCAGTATTTT.

This clonotype was seen more than once but under ten times. The chain links TRBV6-1 to TRBJ2-7; D could derive from TRBD1 or TRBD2 (5 bases each). The CDR3 totals 15 residues. The germline V gene has CDR1 MNHNS and CDR2 SASEGT. Deletions cut 5 bases from V and 0 bases from J, with 14 bases between. The CDR3 here is CASSPRDASSYEQYF. The CDR3 DNA follows: TGTGCCAGCAGTCCCCGGGACGCAAGCTCCTACGAGCAGTACTTC.

This clonotype was observed many times. The chain is built from TRBV12-3 or TRBV12-4 and TRBJ2-5; TRBD1 is a possible D gene (6 bases). Trimming removed 7 bases at V and 3 bases at J, with 15 bases between. This CDR3 region has 14 residues. This CDR3 is CASTPKGGKETQYF. The CDR3 bases are TGTGCCAGCACCCCGAAAGGGGGTAAAGAGACCCAGTACTTC.

The gene calls are TRBV5-5 and TRBJ2-3, with 7 bases that match TRBD1. V lost 2 bases to trimming and J lost 2 bases; unmatched junction nucleotides: 8. The germline CDR1 and CDR2 sequences are SGHKS and YYEKEE (reference sequence). The CDR3 runs 16 residues. In DNA, the CDR3 is TGTGCCAGCAGCTTTGGAACAGGGGTGATCACAGATACGCAGTATTTT. Translated: CASSFGTGVITDTQYF.

This clonotype was observed a few times. The chain has TRBV6-1 and TRBJ2-2; 7 nucleotides match TRBD2. The junction had 8 bases not matched to a gene; V was cut back by 6 bases and J by 4 bases. This CDR3 is built from 15 residues. Germline lookup yields CDR1 MNHNS and CDR2 SASEGT. The CDR3 region is CASRPGRVGTGELFF. The CDR3 nucleotides are TGTGCCAGCAGGCCGGGGAGGGTGGGCACCGGGGAGCTGTTTTTT.

The chain combines TRBV9 with TRBJ2-2, with D perhaps matching TRBD1 (6 bases). Germline values: CDR1 SGDLS, CDR2 YYNGEE. This CDR3 contains 17 residues. V gave up 3 bases and J gave up 0 bases, with 15 bases separating them. The CDR3 sequence is CASSGAPRGSNTGELFF. DNA of the CDR3: TGTGCCAGCAGCGGAGCCCCCAGGGGTTCGAACACCGGGGAGCTGTTTTTT.

This clonotype turned up a few times. V usage is TRBV20-1 and J usage is TRBJ1-5; D may be TRBD1 (5 bases). CDR1 and CDR2 (germline): DFQATT, SNEGSKA (reference sequence). The CDR3 consists of 16 residues. V lost 6 bases to trimming and J lost 0 bases, with 18 bases between them. The CDR3 DNA reads TGCAGTGCGCACCCTTTAAGGGGCCTTAGCAATCAGCCCCAGCATTTT. Translating gives CSAHPLRGLSNQPQHF.

The rearrangement joins TRBV5-1 to TRBJ2-3; tentatively, D is TRBD1 or TRBD2 (5 bases each). The CDR3 is made up of 14 amino acids. Germline CDR1 and CDR2: SGHRS and YFSETQ. V was shortened by 1 base and J by 2 bases, with 8 bases between the two germline ends. In DNA form, the CDR3 reads TGCGCCAGCAGCTTGCGGGACCCCACAGATACGCAGTATTTT. Translated: CASSLRDPTDTQYF. The entire variable domain, with the rest obtained from reference TRBV5-1 and TRBJ2-3, is as follows: KAGVTQTPRYLIKTRGQQVTLSCSPISGHRSVSWYQQTPGQGLQFLFEYFSETQRNKGNFPGRFSGRQFSNSRSEMNVSTLELGDSALYLCASSLRDPTDTQYFGPGTRLTVL.

This clonotype has a handful of counts. The chain joins TRBV6-1 to TRBJ2-3; TRBD2 agrees at 11 bases. V lost 5 bases, J lost 5 bases, and 9 bases stayed unmatched. CDR3 size: 16 residues. Germline assignment: CDR1 MNHNS and CDR2 SASEGT. The CDR3 sequence: CASSPRASGRRDTQYF. The CDR3 nucleotides are TGTGCCAGCAGTCCCCGAGCTAGCGGGAGGAGAGATACGCAGTATTTT.

As regards this clonotype: An end of the junction differs from the germline gene, which may be a read error. This chain connects TRBV10-3 to TRBJ2-7; 10 nucleotides align to TRBD1. The CDR3 length is 14 residues. Germline CDR1 and CDR2: ENHRY and SYGVKD. In DNA, the CDR3 is TGTGCCATCAGTGACGGGACAGGGGAATACGTGCAGTACTTC. Translation: CAISDGTGEYVQYF.